Each of the 25 T cell receptor beta chains below was sequenced from the same sample in a study of blood T cells in healthy people across ages. A sample-barcoded 5' primer and a J-beta primer mix were used in a second PCR of roughly 7 to 11 cycles. TCRdb independently ran MiXCR on the 5' RACE reads; one entry per CDR3 protein. The data show approximately 1.5 million distinct CDR3 sequences, approximately 32% seen once. Sequenced material: blood. The receptors stem from a woman in her twenties or thirties in good health.

The chain carries TRBV28 and TRBJ2-2; D remains ambiguous. The CDR3 contains 16 residues. V lost 3 bases and J lost 6, with 17 bases in between. Germline loops: CDR1 MDHEN, CDR2 SYDVKM. CDR3 protein: CASSFKLASGAGELFF. Here the CDR3 DNA reads TGTGCCAGCAGTTTTAAGTTGGCTAGTGGGGCCGGGGAGCTGTTTTTT.

The V call is TRBV6-6, the J call TRBJ1-5; possibly TRBD1 for D (6 bases). Trimming took 6 bases from V and 3 from J, leaving 21 bases between them. The CDR3 length is 17 residues. Germline V gene data show CDR1 as MNHNY and CDR2 as SVGAGI (reference sequence). The CDR3, as DNA: TGTGCCAGCAGATATACCAGGGGAGGGAGGGACAATCAGCCCCAGCATTTT. Its translation: CASRYTRGGRDNQPQHF.

This clonotype was detected only a few times. This sequence joins TRBV12-3 or TRBV12-4 and TRBJ2-1, with 9 bases that match TRBD2. This CDR3 has 16 amino acids. J was trimmed by 0 bases and V by 4 bases; bases with no gene match: 4. CDR3 amino acids: CASSSDSGGSYNEQFF. The CDR3 bases are TGTGCCAGCAGTTCCGATAGCGGGGGCTCCTACAATGAGCAGTTCTTC.

Note on this clonotype: Lacking the conserved final phenylalanine or tryptophan, this CDR3 likely reflects a read error. The chain uses TRBV5-1 and TRBJ1-2, with TRBD1 as a possible D gene (6 bases). Trimming shortened V by 4 bases and J by 6 bases, and 19 bases separated the two germline ends. The germline V gene encodes CDR1 SGHRS and CDR2 YFSETQ. This CDR3 is built from 15 residues. The CDR3 here is CASSPMGTIYDGYTC. The CDR3 bases are TGCGCCAGCAGCCCAATGGGGACAATTTATGATGGCTACACCTGC.

This clonotype showed up just a few times. The chain joins TRBV11-2 to TRBJ2-5, with D unresolved. There are 13 residues in the CDR3. V lost 5 bases, J lost 4 bases, and 11 bases lay in between. The V gene's germline CDR1 is SGHAT and CDR2 FQNNGV. The CDR3 sequence: CASSDLAGETQYF. The CDR3 nucleotides are TGTGCCAGCAGCGATCTGGCCGGAGAGACCCAGTACTTC.

This clonotype has more than one count but fewer than ten. The genes are TRBV7-2 and TRBJ1-1; D not certain. V was clipped by 3 bases and J by 1 base, with 9 bases between them. Germline CDR1 SGHTA, CDR2 FQGNSA. The CDR3 is 14 residues long. The CDR3 is CASSFFRSNTEAFF. As DNA, the CDR3 is TGTGCCAGCAGCTTTTTCAGGTCGAACACTGAAGCTTTCTTT.

The chain links TRBV11-2 to TRBJ2-1; 9 bases map to TRBD2. This CDR3 region has 17 residues. Per germline, CDR1 SGHAT and CDR2 FQNNGV. Trimming removed 4 bases from V and 7 bases from J; junction bases left unmatched: 14. CDR3 nucleotides: TGTGCCAGCAGCTCCGGGACCGGGACTAGCCGCTGGAATGAGCAGTTCTTC. It yields the protein CASSSGTGTSRWNEQFF.

This clonotype showed up just a few times. The chain couples TRBV7-9 to TRBJ2-7; D uncertain. The CDR3 has 16 residues. V lost 1 base and J lost 0, with 13 bases in between. Germline V gene sequence: CDR1 SEHNR, CDR2 FQNEAQ (reference sequence). Written as DNA, the CDR3 is TGTGCCAGCAGCTTAGTAAGGGATCGCGACTCCTACGAGCAGTACTTC. Translation: CASSLVRDRDSYEQYF.

This chain uses TRBV20-1 with TRBJ2-1; either TRBD1 or TRBD2 may fit D (6 bases each). The end of the DNA aligns better with TRBJ2-7, so the J call may be wrong. Germline lookup yields CDR1 DFQATT and CDR2 SNEGSKA (reference sequence). The CDR3 sequence is 15 residues long. CDR3 sequence reads: CSAPPQGLTYNEQYF. In DNA, the CDR3 is TGCAGTGCACCACCACAGGGACTCACCTACAATGAGCAGTACTTC.

This chain connects TRBV12-3 or TRBV12-4 to TRBJ2-7; TRBD1 matches at 7 bases. V was clipped by 5 bases and J by 2 bases; unmatched bases: 9. CDR3 size: 15 residues. The CDR3 sequence is CASSNGDREPYEQYF. For the CDR3, the DNA is TGTGCCAGCAGTAATGGAGACAGGGAACCCTACGAGCAGTACTTC.

The chain couples TRBV3-1 to TRBJ1-4; D gene unclear. Per the germline V gene, CDR1 is LGHDT and CDR2 is YNNKEL (reference sequence). Trimming removed 0 bases from V and 6 bases from J, with 8 bases in between. The CDR3 extends over 14 amino acids. CDR3 coding DNA: TGTGCCAGCAGCCAAGATCGTAGACATGAAAAACTGTTTTTT. It is translated as CASSQDRRHEKLFF. Full variable domain (outside the CDR3, taken from reference TRBV3-1 and TRBJ1-4): DTAVSQTPKYLVTQMGNDKSIKCEQNLGHDTMYWYKQDSKKFLKIMFSYNNKELIINETVPNRFSPKSPDKAHLNLHINSLELGDSAVYFCASSQDRRHEKLFFGSGTQLSVL.

The chain joins TRBV27 to TRBJ1-6, with TRBD1 identical over 7 bases. The germline gives CDR1 MNHEY, CDR2 SMNVEV (reference sequence). This CDR3 has 15 amino acids. After removal of 5 bases from V and 7 bases from J, the junction contained 8 bases not matched to a gene. CDR3 region: CASSRGQIYNSPLHF. The DNA of the CDR3 is TGTGCCAGCAGTCGGGGACAGATTTACAATTCACCCCTCCACTTT.

This clonotype was seen at least ten times. CDR3: CASSPTAGGLREQYF. CDR3 coding DNA: TGCGCCAGCAGCCCCACAGCGGGGGGGCTTAGGGAGCAGTACTTC. The J gene is TRBJ2-7, the V gene TRBV5-1; 10 positions match TRBD2. Germline lookup yields CDR1 SGHRS and CDR2 YFSETQ. Trimming cost V 4 bases and J 7 bases; bases outside gene matches: 11. CDR3 length: 15 residues.

The rearrangement joins TRBV10-3 to TRBJ2-3, with TRBD1 as a possible D gene (6 bases). Trimming stripped 6 bases from V and 2 bases from J, with 12 bases between. CDR3 length: 14 amino acids. In germline, CDR1 is ENHRY, CDR2 SYGVKD. The CDR3 DNA reads TGTGCCATCAGGAACGGACAGCCCACAGATACGCAGTATTTT. As protein: CAIRNGQPTDTQYF.

This clonotype appeared a few times. V is TRBV6-1 and J is TRBJ2-5, with D tentatively TRBD2 (7 bases). Germline lookup yields CDR1 MNHNS and CDR2 SASEGT. The CDR3 sequence is 15 residues long. V dropped 2 bases and J dropped 5 bases, with 15 bases sitting between them. This CDR3 is CASSEIGGGMETQYF. CDR3 in DNA: TGTGCCAGCAGTGAAATAGGGGGAGGGATGGAGACCCAGTACTTC.

This clonotype has at least ten counts. Just one base apart from a much larger clone, this may be a read error. The rearrangement links TRBV12-3 or TRBV12-4 to TRBJ2-3; perhaps TRBD2 as D (6 bases). V was clipped by 6 bases and J by 4 bases, with 26 bases between them. There are 18 residues in the CDR3. CDR3 amino acids: CASSPGGTRVGSADTQYF. CDR3 nucleotides: TGTGCCAGCAGCCCCGGCGGGACCCGAGTGGGGAGCGCAGATACGCAGTATTTT.

The chain recombines TRBV5-1 with TRBJ2-7; 7 bases fit TRBD2. The CDR3 covers 13 residues. J gave up 6 bases and V 6 bases, and 9 bases lay outside the gene matches. Germline V gene lookup returns CDR1 SGHRS and CDR2 YFSETQ. The chain's CDR3 is CASKERDRSEQYF. In DNA, the CDR3 is TGCGCCAGCAAGGAGCGGGATAGGTCCGAGCAGTACTTC.

At least ten counts were recorded for this clonotype. The rearrangement uses TRBV20-1 and TRBJ2-7; possibly TRBD2 for D (6 bases). The CDR3 is made up of 15 amino acids. V dropped 0 bases and J dropped 2 bases, with 14 bases sitting between them. Per germline, CDR1 DFQATT and CDR2 SNEGSKA (reference sequence). Here the CDR3 DNA reads TGCAGTGCTAGAGATTGGGGGGATAACACCTACGAGCAGTACTTC. Amino acid sequence: CSARDWGDNTYEQYF.

J is TRBJ2-1 and V is TRBV27; TRBD2 matches at 9 bases. Germline CDR1 reads MNHEY; CDR2 reads SMNVEV (reference sequence). The CDR3 has 15 residues. V shed 3 bases, J shed 5 bases, and the junction held 5 bases outside the gene matches. The CDR3 here is CASSFDSGSHNEQFF. CDR3 DNA sequence: TGTGCCAGCAGTTTTGATAGCGGGAGTCACAATGAGCAGTTCTTC.

The chain employs TRBV7-2 and TRBJ2-1, with D unclear. V gave up 8 bases and J gave up 0 bases, with 14 bases separating them. The CDR3 sequence is 15 residues long. CDR1 SGHTA and CDR2 FQGNSA come from the germline V gene. Here the CDR3 DNA reads TGTGCCAGCGCCTGGAGCGCGAGCTCCTACAATGAGCAGTTCTTC. It translates to CASAWSASSYNEQFF.

Note on this clonotype: Germline is not matched at one junction end, which may reflect a read error. The chain carries TRBV3-1 and TRBJ2-3, with D perhaps matching TRBD1 (5 bases). Germline CDR1 and CDR2: LGHDT and YNNKEL (reference sequence). The CDR3 has 13 amino acids. The CDR3 spells CVSSRDDRHTQYF. The CDR3 region has the DNA TGTGTCAGCAGCCGTGACGACAGACATACGCAGTATTTT.

The CDR3 sequence: CASSLGSGGRFYTQYF. The DNA of the CDR3 is TGTGCCAGCAGCTTGGGTAGCGGGGGCCGGTTCTATACGCAGTATTTT. The V gene is TRBV5-4, the J gene TRBJ2-3; 9 bases match TRBD2. Losses at the gene ends were 0 bases for V and 7 bases for J; bases not matched to a gene: 9. Germline V gene data show CDR1 as SGHNT and CDR2 as YYREEE (reference sequence). The CDR3 runs 16 residues.

This clonotype turned up a few times. This rearrangement joins TRBV6-2 or TRBV6-3 to TRBJ1-2; weak D call: TRBD1 (6 bases). Trimming removed 6 bases from V and 4 bases from J, with 15 bases in between. The length of the CDR3 is 14 residues. Per the germline V gene, CDR1 is MNHEY and CDR2 is SVGEGT. Here the CDR3 reads CASRKTGRRYGYTF. CDR3 DNA: TGTGCCAGCAGAAAAACAGGGCGACGCTATGGCTACACCTTC.

For this clonotype: Its ends do not fully match the called genes, so a read error is possible. The chain uses TRBV27 and TRBJ1-1; D perhaps matches TRBD1 (6 bases). Germline V gives CDR1 MNHEY, CDR2 SMNVEV (reference sequence). CDR3 length: 12 amino acids. In DNA form, the CDR3 reads TGTGCCAGCAGTTCGGGGGGCACTGGAGCTTTCTTT. Protein: CASSSGGTGAFF.

In its sample, this clonotype was seen a few times. The rearrangement joins TRBV19 to TRBJ1-2; no reliable D call. Germline CDR1 and CDR2: LNHDA and SQIVND (reference sequence). Trimming removed 6 bases from V and 8 bases from J, with 10 bases in between. The CDR3 runs to 11 residues. The CDR3 is CASRQTYGYTF. The CDR3 DNA follows: TGTGCCAGTAGGCAGACCTACGGCTACACCTTC.